This record concerns one T cell receptor (beta chain) sequence. The entry originates in a study of blood T cell repertoires in COVID-19. Looking at the study overall: COVID-19 samples, acute and convalescent, were from the United States, Italy and Spain.

V shed 0 bases, J shed 6 bases, and the junction held 6 bases outside the gene matches. This CDR3 contains 15 residues. CDR1 is SGHTS, CDR2 YDEGEE, per germline. Produced via immunoSEQ multiplex PCR; TCRdb's table is partial and in-frame only. The table includes a few hundred thousand clones, about 92% detected once. The genes are TRBV5-8 and TRBJ1-2, with 9 bases aligning to TRBD1. Sample: PBMCs or T cells enriched from blood (not recorded which). This TCR was recovered from a man aged 18 to 30 who had recovered from COVID-19. CDR3 protein: CASSLDLQGADGYTF. Here the CDR3 DNA reads TGTGCCAGCAGCTTGGATTTACAGGGGGCGGATGGCTACACCTTC.